This is a list of T cell receptor beta chains from one sample in a study of graft-versus-host responses after intestinal transplantation. What these receptors recognize is not known. This table comes from immunoSEQ multiplex PCR, and its TCRdb copy is limited to in-frame clones, with some not included. The sample carries fewer than 110,000 clones, roughly 93% recorded once. Sequenced material: unstimulated CD8+ T cells sorted from spleen or lymph node cells, taken before intestinal transplant. These receptors were collected from a human donor who received an intestinal transplant. CDR3s include the opening cysteine and the closing phenylalanine or tryptophan. The order of the fields is D gene, clone size, J gene, CDR3 length, V gene, CDR3 DNA, CDR3 protein. D genes are given only for firm matches. The size of a clone is reported for some rows only, either as once, few or many, or as a class for expanded clones.

>-|few|TRBJ2-7|14|TRBV19
TGTGCCAGTAGTATCGGAGGGACGTGGACCGAGCAGTACTTC
CASSIGGTWTEQYF
>-|-|TRBJ2-7|13|TRBV5-1
TGCGCCAGCTCTGCCGGGTCAACCTACGAGCAGTACTTC
CASSAGSTYEQYF
>-|-|TRBJ1-4|15|TRBV14
TGTGCCAGCAGCCTGAACAGTGAATTTAATGAAAAACTGTTTTTT
CASSLNSEFNEKLFF
>-|-|TRBJ2-7|13|TRBV6-5
TGTGCCAGCAGTTACTCACATTTCGACGAGCAGTACTTC
CASSYSHFDEQYF
>-|-|TRBJ1-3|15|TRBV7-9
TGTGCCAGCAGCTCGGGGGGTTCCTCCGGAAACACCATATATTTT
CASSSGGSSGNTIYF
>-|once|TRBJ2-6|17|TRBV7-6
TGTGCCAGCAGCGAAGGGCGGGATCCCTCTGGGGCCAACGTCCTGACTTTC
CASSEGRDPSGANVLTF
>-|-|TRBJ1-1|14|TRBV19
TGTGCCTCAAAGGAGTGGGGACAGAACACTGAAGCTTTCTTT
CASKEWGQNTEAFF
>-|-|TRBJ1-1|12|TRBV27
TGTGCCAGCAGCAGGGGTAACACTGAAGCTTTCTTT
CASSRGNTEAFF
>-|-|TRBJ1-2|13|TRBV9
TGTGCCAGCAGCGTAGAGGAGCATCATGGCTACACCTTC
CASSVEEHHGYTF
>-|-|TRBJ1-1|16|TRBV9
TGTGCCAGCAGCGTAGGCGGGGGGATGTGGAACACTGAAGCTTTCTTT
CASSVGGGMWNTEAFF
>-|-|TRBJ2-3|15|TRBV2
TGTGCCAGCAGTCCCCCCGGGGGCGGGGCAGATACGCAGTATTTT
CASSPPGGGADTQYF
>-|-|TRBJ2-7|13|TRBV4-1
TGCGCCAGCAGCCAAGGTTCAGGGTACGAGCAGTACTTC
CASSQGSGYEQYF
>TRBD1|-|TRBJ1-2|15|TRBV11-2
TGTGCCAGCAGCGCCTGGACAGGGGGCGATGGAGGCTACACCTTC
CASSAWTGGDGGYTF
>TRBD1|-|TRBJ1-1|14|TRBV2
TGTGCCAGCAGGAAACTCGGACAGGGGGCCGAAGCTTTCTTT
CASRKLGQGAEAFF
>-|once|TRBJ1-1|15|TRBV7-9
TGTGCCAGCAGCGGATGGACGACCGCAATCACTGAAGCTTTCTTT
CASSGWTTAITEAFF
>TRBD2|-|TRBJ2-3|15|TRBV27
TGTGCCAGCGGTACCGGGGGGGCTATCGCAGATACGCAGTATTTT
CASGTGGAIADTQYF
>-|-|TRBJ1-6|15|TRBV2
TGTGCCAGCCGCCTTGGGGCCTCCGGTGGATCACCCCTCCACTTT
CASRLGASGGSPLHF
>-|-|TRBJ2-7|13|TRBV29-1
TGCAGCGTTGAAGAGGCGGAGGCCTACGAGCAGTACTTC
CSVEEAEAYEQYF
>TRBD1|-|TRBJ2-3|13|TRBV11-1
TGTGCCAGCACTAGGACAGGGACAGATACGCAGTATTTT
CASTRTGTDTQYF
>TRBD1|once|TRBJ1-5|15|TRBV9
TGTGCCAGCAGCCCCGGACAGGGGAGCAATCAGCCCCAGCATTTT
CASSPGQGSNQPQHF
>-|-|TRBJ2-5|12|TRBV6-5
TGTGCCAGCGGGACCACTGGGGAGACCCAGTACTTC
CASGTTGETQYF
>-|-|TRBJ2-1|16|TRBV2
TGTGCCAGCAGTGGCTTCTCCTGGACAGCCGACAATGAGCAGTTCTTC
CASSGFSWTADNEQFF
>-|-|TRBJ2-3|16|TRBV7-6
TGTGCCAGCAGCTTAGCGCAAGGGGGGCCCACAGATACGCAGTATTTT
CASSLAQGGPTDTQYF
>-|-|TRBJ1-1|14|TRBV2
TGTGCCAGCAGTGTTAATGGGGACAAGACTGAAGCTTTCTTT
CASSVNGDKTEAFF
>-|-|TRBJ1-1|11|TRBV30
TGTGCCTGGGGGACGAACACTGAAGCTTTCTTT
CAWGTNTEAFF
>-|-|TRBJ1-2|18|TRBV2
TGTGCCAGCAGTGAAAACGTTGAGGATCTAGGGGGTCTCTGGGGCTACACCTTC
CASSENVEDLGGLWGYTF
>-|few|TRBJ1-6|15|TRBV6-5
TGTGCCAGCAGTTACTCGACGGATTCGGATTCACCCCTCCACTTT
CASSYSTDSDSPLHF
>-|-|TRBJ2-7|14|TRBV5-5
TGTGCCAGCAGCTTGTTTATTGGCGCCTACGAGCAGTACTTC
CASSLFIGAYEQYF
>-|-|TRBJ2-1|16|TRBV7-8
TGTGCCAGCAGCTTACGCGCGTCGAACACATACAATGAGCAGTTCTTC
CASSLRASNTYNEQFF
>-|-|TRBJ2-1|16|TRBV9
TGTGCCAGCAGCGTCCGACAGTCCCCTCCTCTCAATGAGCAGTTCTTC
CASSVRQSPPLNEQFF
>-|-|TRBJ1-2|11|TRBV29-1
TGCAGCGTTGGGTCTCCAGATGGCTACACCTTC
CSVGSPDGYTF
>-|-|TRBJ1-2|11|TRBV29-1
TGCAGCGTTGTAGGTGTAGCTGGCTACACCTTC
CSVVGVAGYTF
>-|-|TRBJ2-7|13|TRBV19
TGTGCCAGTAGTATAGATCAGCCCTACGAGCAGTACTTC
CASSIDQPYEQYF
>TRBD1|-|TRBJ2-3|17|TRBV15
TGTGCCACCAGCAGAGGGGGACAGGGGACTAGCACAGATACGCAGTATTTT
CATSRGGQGTSTDTQYF
>TRBD1|-|TRBJ2-5|13|TRBV7-8
TGTGCCAGCATCGACAGGGCAAGGGAGACCCAGTACTTC
CASIDRARETQYF
>TRBD1|-|TRBJ1-1|13|TRBV19
TGTGCCAGCCGACAGGGAGCGAACACTGAAGCTTTCTTT
CASRQGANTEAFF
>TRBD2|-|TRBJ2-7|15|TRBV6-5
TGTGCCAGCAGTTCCCCCGGGGGGGGCGACTACGAGCAGTACTTC
CASSSPGGGDYEQYF
>TRBD2|-|TRBJ2-3|17|TRBV25-1
TGTGCCAGCAGCCCAAGCAAAGGGACTAGCGGGGGGTATACGCAGTATTTT
CASSPSKGTSGGYTQYF
>-|-|TRBJ1-6|14|TRBV6-1
TGTGCCGGCGCTCCCGGGACGGAGAATTCACCCCTCCACTTT
CAGAPGTENSPLHF
>TRBD1|-|TRBJ2-7|16|TRBV4-1
TGCGCCAGCAGCCAAGTGTCCGGACAGGGCTTTTACGAGCAGTACTTC
CASSQVSGQGFYEQYF
>-|-|TRBJ1-1|11|TRBV29-1
TGCAGCGCCGGTGGGGGCACTGAAGCTTTCTTT
CSAGGGTEAFF
>-|-|TRBJ1-1|14|TRBV5-4
TGTGCCAGCAGTCAGGGCGTCGGGGGAACTGAAGCTTTCTTT
CASSQGVGGTEAFF
>-|-|TRBJ1-2|15|TRBV4-2
TGTGCCAGCAGCCAGGGCGACCGGGGGGCAGAAGGCTACACCTTC
CASSQGDRGAEGYTF
>-|-|TRBJ1-1|15|TRBV19
TGTGCCAGTAGTATTGAGCGGGGTTTGGACACTGAAGCTTTCTTT
CASSIERGLDTEAFF
>-|-|TRBJ1-1|11|TRBV29-1
TGCAGCGTTGGGGGGTCCTCTGAAGCTTTCTTT
CSVGGSSEAFF